This T cell receptor (beta chain) was documented in a study of control samples from healthy donors and cancer patients (dated by TCRdb to the early 2020s). Library preparation employed the immunoSEQ multiplex PCR assay. TCRdb's version of the immuneACCESS table is confined to in-frame rearrangements and falls short of the full clone set. An unresolved V gene accounts for under half of the shortfall where checked; the remainder is of unknown origin. This sample's clone table shows fewer than 250,000 clones. Approximately 2.2% of the sample is taken by the ten largest. Concerning this clone itself: Which antigen it targets is not known.

From a lookup of the germline V gene (reference sequence), CDR1 and CDR2 are LGHDT and YNNKEL. The CDR3 runs 15 residues from the cysteine to the phenylalanine. Here the CDR3 DNA is all that survives: 45 bases in frame from base 1. The germline ends are 9 bases apart after V is trimmed by 4 bases and J by 0 bases. The sequenced material came from blood. The receptor comes from a woman in her 30s in good health. The chain is encoded by TRBV3-1 (or the pseudogene TRBV3-2) joined to TRBJ1-4; the D gene is possibly TRBD1, with 6 bases matching. The nucleotide sequence is TGTGCCAGCAGCCTCGAGGGGGCAACTAATGAAAAACTGTTTTTT. It specifies CASSLEGATNEKLFF.